What follows is one TCR beta chain and its context. These data belong to a study of blood T cell repertoires in COVID-19. The CDR3 length is 17 residues. Losses at the gene ends were 4 bases for V and 2 bases for J; bases not matched to a gene: 6. Germline V CDR1 and CDR2: MDHEN, SYDVKM. Only in-frame clones appear in the TCRdb table, and some are missing; sequencing was by immunoSEQ multiplex PCR. Here the sample spans under 300,000 clones, 75% to 90% being singletons. The TCR comes from a woman in her forties who had been exposed to COVID-19. The specimen was PBMCs or T cells enriched from blood (not recorded which). The chain recombines TRBV28 with TRBJ2-3; 13 bases fit TRBD2. DNA for the CDR3: TGTGCCAGCAGTTCCTCGGGACTAGCGGGGATCACAGATACGCAGTATTTT. Translation gives CASSSSGLAGITDTQYF.